This passage covers 14 T cell receptor beta chains from one sample sequenced in a study of monozygotic twins with cystic fibrosis. TCRdb's table, derived via immunoSEQ multiplex PCR, lists solely in-frame clones and lacks some. Among 25,000 to 30,000 clones, around four fifths were seen once, and the ten largest hold around 0.88%. What was sequenced was blood. Source of these receptors: a girl aged 2 to 10 with cystic fibrosis.

The DNA for the CDR3 is TGTGCCTGGAGTGTAACTACTAACTATGGCTACACCTTC. It codes for CAWSVTTNYGYTF. V usage is TRBV30 and J usage is TRBJ1-2; the D is unclear. V lost 0 bases to trimming and J lost 0 bases, with 5 bases between them. Germline-derived CDR1 and CDR2 are GTSNPN and SVGIG (reference sequence). The CDR3 consists of 13 residues.

The chain joins TRBV5-1 to TRBJ2-7; 9 nucleotides match TRBD1. Germline loops: CDR1 SGHRS, CDR2 YFSETQ. The CDR3 has 16 residues. V lost 0 bases, J lost 3 bases, and 7 bases stayed unmatched. The DNA for the CDR3 is TGCGCCAGCAGCTTGGAGGGACAGGGCTGGTACTACGAGCAGTACTTC. Translated: CASSLEGQGWYYEQYF. The entire variable domain, with the rest obtained from reference TRBV5-1 and TRBJ2-7, is as follows: KAGVTQTPRYLIKTRGQQVTLSCSPISGHRSVSWYQQTPGQGLQFLFEYFSETQRNKGNFPGRFSGRQFSNSRSEMNVSTLELGDSALYLCASSLEGQGWYYEQYFGPGTRLTVT.

This chain connects TRBV9 to TRBJ2-5; D remains ambiguous. This CDR3 contains 13 residues. Germline CDR1 reads SGDLS; CDR2 reads YYNGEE. V lost 0 bases, J lost 3 bases, and 6 bases lay in between. For the CDR3, the DNA is TGTGCCAGCAGCGTAGGGCCAGAAGAGACCCAGTACTTC. It codes for CASSVGPEETQYF.

The CDR3 region has the DNA TGCGCCAGCAGCTTGGCCGTTGGAAACACCATATATTTT. Translating gives CASSLAVGNTIYF. This chain joins TRBV5-1 and TRBJ1-3, with D unclear. The CDR3 consists of 13 residues. V lost 0 bases, J lost 3 bases, and 4 bases lay in between. In germline, CDR1 is SGHRS, CDR2 YFSETQ.

The chain joins TRBV7-9 to TRBJ2-5; D uncertain. The ends were cut back, 5 bases at V and 4 bases at J, with 11 bases in the middle. Germline CDR1 SEHNR, CDR2 FQNEAQ (reference sequence). CDR3 size: 13 residues. Here the CDR3 DNA reads TGTGCCAGCAGCATTAGATTCCTAGAGACCCAGTACTTC. Translation gives CASSIRFLETQYF.

This clone occurred once. This rearrangement joins TRBV7-8 to TRBJ2-1, with 9 positions matching TRBD2. V was clipped by 1 base and J by 4 bases; unmatched bases: 8. Germline values: CDR1 SGHVS, CDR2 FQNEAQ. This CDR3 is 17 amino acids long. The CDR3 DNA reads as TGTGCCAGCAGCTTAGATCGGCTAGCGGGAAGTTACAATGAGCAGTTCTTC. Residues: CASSLDRLAGSYNEQFF.

The chain couples TRBV2 to TRBJ2-7; 7 positions agree with TRBD2. The germline V gene has CDR1 SNHLY and CDR2 FYNNEI. The CDR3 is 14 residues long. V shed 7 bases and J 2 bases; nucleotides not matched to a gene: 8. Written as DNA, the CDR3 is TGTGCCAGCAAGCGGGAACGGGAGGCCTACGAGCAGTACTTC. This codes for CASKREREAYEQYF.

V is TRBV15 and J is TRBJ2-7, with D maybe TRBD1 (6 bases). The length of the CDR3 is 15 residues. The V end lost 5 bases, the J end lost 5 bases, and 19 bases lay between the germline ends. Germline V lookup: CDR1 LNHNV, CDR2 YYDKDF (reference sequence). CDR3 bases: TGTGCCACCAGCGGGCTCGACAGGTTCCTCCACGAGCAGTACTTC. Translation: CATSGLDRFLHEQYF. The full variable domain, its missing parts supplied by reference TRBV15 and TRBJ2-7, is DAMVIQNPRYQVTQFGKPVTLSCSQTLNHNVMYWYQQKSSQAPKLLFHYYDKDFNNEADTPDNFQSRRPNTSFCFLDIRSPGLGDTAMYLCATSGLDRFLHEQYFGPGTRLTVT.

This chain uses TRBV11-2 with TRBJ2-5, with 9 bases aligning to TRBD2. This CDR3 comprises 18 residues. Germline CDR1 is SGHAT and CDR2 is FQNNGV. J lost 5 bases, V lost 5 bases, and 18 bases had no gene match. CDR3 sequence (DNA): TGTGCCAGCAGCCTACGGGGAGTAAGAGCGGGAGGCTTGGAGACCCAGTACTTC. Residues: CASSLRGVRAGGLETQYF. The complete variable domain, with remaining parts taken from reference TRBV11-2 and TRBJ2-5, reads EAGVAQSPRYKIIEKRQSVAFWCNPISGHATLYWYQQILGQGPKLLIQFQNNGVVDDSQLPKDRFSAERLKGVDSTLKIQPAKLEDSAVYLCASSLRGVRAGGLETQYFGPGTRLLVL.

The rearrangement links TRBV27 to TRBJ1-2; tentative D call: TRBD1 (5 bases). Trimming removed 3 bases at V and 4 bases at J, with 9 bases between. The CDR3 extends over 13 amino acids. From germline, CDR1 is MNHEY and CDR2 SMNVEV (reference sequence). The CDR3 region has the DNA TGTGCCAGCAGTTTCGGAGGGGTCTATGGCTACACCTTC. Translation gives CASSFGGVYGYTF.

The chain is built from TRBV4-1 and TRBJ1-2, with a tentative D call TRBD1 (5 bases). The germline V and J ends were trimmed by 0 bases and 8 bases, with 16 bases remaining between them. The CDR3 spans 15 residues. CDR1 and CDR2 (germline): MGHRA, YSYEKL. The CDR3 coding sequence is TGCGCCAGCAGCCAAGAACCCAGGGTGGAAGGAGGCTACACCTTC. Its translation is CASSQEPRVEGGYTF.

This rearrangement joins TRBV25-1 to TRBJ2-3, with D hard to call. The CDR3 is 15 residues long. The V gene's germline CDR1 is MGHDK and CDR2 SYGVNS. V lost 1 base to trimming and J lost 0 bases, with 8 bases between them. As DNA, the CDR3 is TGTGCCAGCAGTGAATCTCGCACGAGCACAGATACGCAGTATTTT. Residues: CASSESRTSTDTQYF.

This chain connects TRBV19 to TRBJ2-1; TRBD2 is a possible D gene (6 bases). Germline loops: CDR1 LNHDA, CDR2 SQIVND (reference sequence). The length of the CDR3 is 15 residues. V dropped 3 bases and J dropped 2 bases, with 11 bases sitting between them. This chain's CDR3 is CASSILREAYNEQFF. The CDR3, as DNA: TGTGCCAGTAGTATTTTGCGGGAAGCCTACAATGAGCAGTTCTTC.

The V and J genes are TRBV5-1 and TRBJ2-7; D may be TRBD2 (6 bases). The ends were cut back, 6 bases at V and 2 bases at J, with 18 bases in the middle. Germline CDR1 is SGHRS and CDR2 is YFSETQ. The CDR3 spans 15 residues. CDR3 in amino acids: CASKGYSEGAYEQYF. CDR3 nucleotide sequence: TGCGCCAGCAAGGGTTACTCGGAGGGAGCCTACGAGCAGTACTTC.